Shown below are 13 T cell receptor beta chains from a single sample sequenced in a study of T cells of healthy individuals (dated 2018 in TCRdb). The method was 5' RACE. The sample was run on an Illumina MiSeq. TCRdb trimmed the raw reads at Q25, called clones with MiXCR and kept productive beta chains. When rows share a CDR3 protein, they turn into one entry using the most common DNA and genes. The sample table contains around 63,000 distinct CDR3 sequences; only one count was recorded for roughly 16% of them. Of the sample, about 4.7% falls within the top ten clones. These receptors were obtained from a human donor in good health.

This clonotype has ten or more counts. The J gene is TRBJ1-1, the V gene TRBV7-9; no firm D call. CDR3 length equals 14 residues. Trimming took 1 base from V and 4 from J, leaving 10 bases between them. In germline, CDR1 is SEHNR, CDR2 FQNEAQ (reference sequence). CDR3 DNA: TGTGCCAGCAGCTTAGGGGTATCGATCACTGAAGCTTTCTTT. Translated: CASSLGVSITEAFF.

In its sample, this clonotype was seen a few times. The J gene is TRBJ2-3, the V gene TRBV27, with TRBD1 matching 8 bases. Trimming at V came to 7 bases and at J to 3 bases, leaving 6 bases not matched to a gene. Germline V CDR1 and CDR2: MNHEY, SMNVEV (reference sequence). The CDR3 spans 14 residues. CDR3 amino acids: CASKNRGVTDTQYF. DNA of the CDR3: TGTGCCAGCAAAAACAGGGGGGTAACAGATACGCAGTATTTT.

This clonotype occurred many times. The V call is TRBV10-3, the J call TRBJ2-7; D unclear. This CDR3 has 13 residues. In germline, CDR1 is ENHRY, CDR2 SYGVKD. V was trimmed by 3 bases and J by 1 base, leaving 7 bases between them. The CDR3 DNA follows: TGTGCCATCAGTGACCGGCAGTCCTACGAGCAGTACTTC. Its translation is CAISDRQSYEQYF.

V usage is TRBV12-3 or TRBV12-4 and J usage is TRBJ1-1; 10 bases are shared with TRBD1. V dropped 6 bases and J dropped 4; count of bases not matched to a gene: 8. This CDR3 region has 15 residues. The chain's CDR3 is CASRRWTGGGTEAFF. As DNA, the CDR3 is TGTGCCAGCAGACGCTGGACAGGGGGGGGCACTGAAGCTTTCTTT.

This clonotype was recorded at least ten times. In DNA form, the CDR3 reads TGTGCCAGCAGCCAACCCCCCGGGGATAGGTCCTACGAGCAGTACTTC. Encoded protein: CASSQPPGDRSYEQYF. This chain links TRBV4-2 with TRBJ2-7; TRBD2 might be the D (5 bases). This CDR3 region has 16 residues. CDR1 and CDR2 (germline): LGHNA, YNFKEQ. V was cut by 2 bases and J by 1 base, with 15 bases left in between.

In this sample, this clonotype turned up many times. The chain employs TRBV11-3 and TRBJ2-3; D is perhaps TRBD2 (5 bases). The V end lost 5 bases, the J end lost 1 base, and 7 bases lay between the germline ends. Germline-derived CDR1 and CDR2 are SGHNT and YENEEA. CDR3 length equals 13 residues. CDR3 residues: CASSDGGTDTQYF. DNA for the CDR3: TGTGCCAGCAGCGACGGGGGCACAGATACGCAGTATTTT.

The chain couples TRBV12-3 or TRBV12-4 to TRBJ2-3; the D is unclear. The CDR3 totals 10 residues. V lost 6 bases, J lost 5 bases, and 3 bases lay in between. CDR3 region: CASRGDTQYF. Written as DNA, the CDR3 is TGTGCCAGCAGAGGAGATACGCAGTATTTT.

This clonotype was counted at least ten times. In nucleotides, the CDR3 is TGCAGTGCCTTGACCGATGAAAAACTGTTTTTT. This encodes CSALTDEKLFF. J is TRBJ1-4 and V is TRBV20-1, with D hard to call. The germline V gene encodes CDR1 DFQATT and CDR2 SNEGSKA (reference sequence). The V end was cut by 6 bases, the J end by 6 bases, with 8 bases between. The CDR3 totals 11 residues.

This clonotype was counted a few times. The chain links TRBV4-1 to TRBJ2-2, with 7 bases matching TRBD2. This CDR3 region has 17 residues. Germline CDR1 and CDR2: MGHRA and YSYEKL. The V segment lost 6 bases and the J segment 0 bases; nucleotides outside the gene matches: 10. CDR3 loop: CASSLLTSDANTGELFF. The CDR3 DNA sequence: TGCGCCAGCAGTCTACTAACTAGCGATGCGAACACCGGGGAGCTGTTTTTT.

This clonotype was counted a few times. The chain uses TRBV4-2 and TRBJ2-2; 11 bases match TRBD2. The length of the CDR3 is 19 residues. J gave up 1 base and V 0 bases, and 7 bases lay outside the gene matches. Germline V gives CDR1 LGHNA, CDR2 YNFKEQ. Written as DNA, the CDR3 is TGTGCCAGCAGCCAAGACCCTTTAGCGGGGGGGTTGAACACCGGGGAGCTGTTTTTT. The encoded protein is CASSQDPLAGGLNTGELFF.

The chain carries TRBV19 and TRBJ2-6; no definite D call. The V gene lost 5 bases and the J gene lost 2 bases, with 10 bases spanning the gap. Germline CDR1 is LNHDA and CDR2 is SQIVND (reference sequence). The CDR3 spans 15 residues. CDR3 bases: TGTGCCAGTAGTCCCGATCGCCCTGGGGCCAACGTCCTGACTTTC. Protein: CASSPDRPGANVLTF.

With respect to this clonotype: One end of the junction varies from germline; a read error may be responsible. This sequence joins TRBV5-1 and TRBJ1-6, with 8 nucleotides matching TRBD1. The germline gives CDR1 SGHRS, CDR2 YFSETQ. The CDR3 is made up of 15 amino acids. CDR3 loop: CASSLAAGGESLLHF. The CDR3 nucleotides read TGCGCCAGCAGCTTGGCAGCAGGGGGCGAGTCACTCCTCCACTTT.

A remark on this clonotype: This clone may be a read error of a much larger clone one base away. The V and J genes are TRBV4-1 and TRBJ2-7, with D possibly matching TRBD2 (5 bases). CDR3 length: 15 residues. Germline-derived CDR1 and CDR2 are MGHRA and YSYEKL. The V and J ends lost 1 base and 3 bases respectively, with 13 bases between them. Written as DNA, the CDR3 is TGCGCCAGCAGCCAAGTATCTAGCAGCTTCTACGAGCAGTACTTC. The encoded protein is CASSQVSSSFYEQYF.